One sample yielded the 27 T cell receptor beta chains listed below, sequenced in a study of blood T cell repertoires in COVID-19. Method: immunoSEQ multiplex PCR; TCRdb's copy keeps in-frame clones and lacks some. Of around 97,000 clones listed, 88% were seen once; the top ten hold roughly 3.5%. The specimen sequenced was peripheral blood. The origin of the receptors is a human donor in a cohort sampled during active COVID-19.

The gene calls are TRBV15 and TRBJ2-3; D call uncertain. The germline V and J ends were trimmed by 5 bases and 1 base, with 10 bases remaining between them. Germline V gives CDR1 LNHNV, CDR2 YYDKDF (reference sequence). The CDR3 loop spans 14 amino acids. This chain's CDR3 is CATSPPSGTDTQYF. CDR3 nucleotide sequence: TGTGCCACCAGCCCCCCGAGTGGCACAGATACGCAGTATTTT.

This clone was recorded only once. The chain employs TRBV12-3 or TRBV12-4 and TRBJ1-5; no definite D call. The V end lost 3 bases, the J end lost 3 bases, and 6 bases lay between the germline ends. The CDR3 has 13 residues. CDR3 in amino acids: CASSFVSNQPQHF. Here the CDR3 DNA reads TGTGCCAGCAGTTTCGTCTCCAATCAGCCCCAGCATTTT.

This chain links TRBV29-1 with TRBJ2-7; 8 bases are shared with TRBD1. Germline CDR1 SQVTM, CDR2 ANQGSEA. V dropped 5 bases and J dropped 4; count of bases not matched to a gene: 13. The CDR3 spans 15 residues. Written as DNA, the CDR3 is TGCAGCGTTTCGAAAGGTGGCAGGGGGCGATACGAGCAGTACTTC. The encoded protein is CSVSKGGRGRYEQYF.

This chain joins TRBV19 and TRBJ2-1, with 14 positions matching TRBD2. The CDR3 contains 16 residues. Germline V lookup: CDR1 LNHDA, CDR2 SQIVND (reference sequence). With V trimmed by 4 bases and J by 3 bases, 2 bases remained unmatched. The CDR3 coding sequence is TGTGCCAGTAGTAGGACTAGCGGGGGGTACTACAATGAGCAGTTCTTC. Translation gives CASSRTSGGYYNEQFF.

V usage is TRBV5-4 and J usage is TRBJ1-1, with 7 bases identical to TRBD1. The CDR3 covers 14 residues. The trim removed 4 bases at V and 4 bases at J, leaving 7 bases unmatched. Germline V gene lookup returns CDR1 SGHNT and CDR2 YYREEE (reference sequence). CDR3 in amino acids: CASSPGTATTEAFF. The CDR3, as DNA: TGTGCCAGCAGCCCCGGGACAGCCACCACTGAAGCTTTCTTT.

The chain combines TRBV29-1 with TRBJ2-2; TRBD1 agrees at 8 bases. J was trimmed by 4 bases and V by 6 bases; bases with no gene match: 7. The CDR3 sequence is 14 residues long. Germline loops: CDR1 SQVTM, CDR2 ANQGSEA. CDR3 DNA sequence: TGCAGCGTAGCCAGGGGGCTGGGCACCGGGGAGCTGTTTTTT. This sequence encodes CSVARGLGTGELFF.

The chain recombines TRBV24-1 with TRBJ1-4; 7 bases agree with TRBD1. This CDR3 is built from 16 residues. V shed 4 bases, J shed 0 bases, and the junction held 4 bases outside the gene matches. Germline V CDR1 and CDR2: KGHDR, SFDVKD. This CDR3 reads CATSEGTATTNEKLFF. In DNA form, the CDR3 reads TGTGCCACCAGTGAAGGGACAGCTACAACTAATGAAAAACTGTTTTTT.

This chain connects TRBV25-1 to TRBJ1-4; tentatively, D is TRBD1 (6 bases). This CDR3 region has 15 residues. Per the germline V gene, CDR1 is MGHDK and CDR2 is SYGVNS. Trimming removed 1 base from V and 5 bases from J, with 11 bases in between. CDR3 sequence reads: CASSEFGTPNEKLFF. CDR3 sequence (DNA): TGTGCCAGCAGTGAATTCGGGACACCGAATGAAAAACTGTTTTTT.

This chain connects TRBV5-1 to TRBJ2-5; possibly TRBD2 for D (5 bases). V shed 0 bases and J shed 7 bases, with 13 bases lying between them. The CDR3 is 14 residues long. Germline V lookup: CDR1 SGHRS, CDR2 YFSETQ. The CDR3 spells CASSLDGPEGTQYF. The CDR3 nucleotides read TGCGCCAGCAGCTTGGACGGTCCCGAGGGGACCCAGTACTTC.

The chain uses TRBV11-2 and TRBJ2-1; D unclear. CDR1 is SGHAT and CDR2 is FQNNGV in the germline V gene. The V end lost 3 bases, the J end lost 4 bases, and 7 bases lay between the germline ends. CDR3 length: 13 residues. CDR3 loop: CASSLRQYNEQFF. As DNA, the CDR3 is TGTGCCAGCAGCTTGAGGCAATACAATGAGCAGTTCTTC.

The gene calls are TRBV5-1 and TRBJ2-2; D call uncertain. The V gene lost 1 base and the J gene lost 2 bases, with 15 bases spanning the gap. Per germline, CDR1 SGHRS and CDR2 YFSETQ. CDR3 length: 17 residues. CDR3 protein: CASSLSPTLLNTGELFF. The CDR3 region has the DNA TGCGCCAGCAGCTTGAGCCCCACGCTACTCAACACCGGGGAGCTGTTTTTT.

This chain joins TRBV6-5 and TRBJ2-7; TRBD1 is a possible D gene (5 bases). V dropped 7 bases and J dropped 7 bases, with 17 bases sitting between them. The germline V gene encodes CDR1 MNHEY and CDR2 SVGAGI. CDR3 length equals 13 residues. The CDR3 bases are TGTGCCAGCACCGAGGTTCAGGGCTGGGAGCAGTACTTC. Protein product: CASTEVQGWEQYF.

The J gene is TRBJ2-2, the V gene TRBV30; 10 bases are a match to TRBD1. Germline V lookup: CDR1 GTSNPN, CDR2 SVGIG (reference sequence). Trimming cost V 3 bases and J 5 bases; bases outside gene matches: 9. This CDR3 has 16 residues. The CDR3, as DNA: TGTGCCTGGAGACCCGACCGGGACAGGGGTACCGGGGAGCTGTTTTTT. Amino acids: CAWRPDRDRGTGELFF. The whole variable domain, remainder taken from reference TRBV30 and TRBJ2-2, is SQTIHQWPATLVQPVGSPLSLECTVEGTSNPNLYWYRQAAGRGLQLLFYSVGIGQISSEVPQNLSASRPQDRQFILSSKKLLLSDSGFYLCAWRPDRDRGTGELFFGEGSRLTVL.

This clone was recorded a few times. CDR3 bases: TGCGCCAGCAGCTTGGAGACGGGAGGCGACGAGCAGTACTTC. The encoded protein is CASSLETGGDEQYF. This chain uses TRBV5-1 with TRBJ2-7; 7 positions match TRBD2. CDR1 is SGHRS and CDR2 is YFSETQ in the germline V gene. There are 14 residues in the CDR3. V lost 0 bases and J lost 5; bases outside the gene matches: 5.

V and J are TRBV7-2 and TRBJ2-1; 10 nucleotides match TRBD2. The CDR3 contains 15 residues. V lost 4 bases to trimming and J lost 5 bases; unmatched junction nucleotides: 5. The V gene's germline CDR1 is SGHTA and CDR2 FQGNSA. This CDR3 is CASSWATSGNNEQFF. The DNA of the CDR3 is TGTGCCAGCAGCTGGGCCACTAGCGGGAACAATGAGCAGTTCTTC.

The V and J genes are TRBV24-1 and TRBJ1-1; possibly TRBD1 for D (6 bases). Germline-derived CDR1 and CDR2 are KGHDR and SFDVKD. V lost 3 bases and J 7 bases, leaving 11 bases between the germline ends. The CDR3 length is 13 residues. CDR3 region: CATSDTDSLEAFF. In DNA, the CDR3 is TGTGCCACCAGTGATACGGACAGCCTTGAAGCTTTCTTT.

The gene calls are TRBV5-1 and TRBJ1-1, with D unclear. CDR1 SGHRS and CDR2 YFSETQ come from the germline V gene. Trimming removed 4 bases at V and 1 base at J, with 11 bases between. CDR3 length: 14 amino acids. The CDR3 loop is CASSPDSRNTEAFF. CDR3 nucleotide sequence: TGCGCCAGCAGCCCGGACTCGCGGAACACTGAAGCTTTCTTT.

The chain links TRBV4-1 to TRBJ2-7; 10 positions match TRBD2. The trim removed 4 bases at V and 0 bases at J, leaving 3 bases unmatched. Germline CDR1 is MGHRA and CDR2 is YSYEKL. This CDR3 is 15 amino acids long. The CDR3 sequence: CASSPRTSGSYEQYF. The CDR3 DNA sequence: TGCGCCAGCAGCCCTCGGACTAGCGGCTCCTACGAGCAGTACTTC.

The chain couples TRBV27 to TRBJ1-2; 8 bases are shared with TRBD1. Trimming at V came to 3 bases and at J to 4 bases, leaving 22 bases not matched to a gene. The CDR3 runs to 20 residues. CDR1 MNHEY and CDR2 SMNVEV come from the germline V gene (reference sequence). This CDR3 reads CASSLGGWDTQGGSRYGYTF. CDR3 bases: TGTGCCAGCAGTTTGGGAGGTTGGGATACACAGGGGGGATCTCGCTATGGCTACACCTTC.

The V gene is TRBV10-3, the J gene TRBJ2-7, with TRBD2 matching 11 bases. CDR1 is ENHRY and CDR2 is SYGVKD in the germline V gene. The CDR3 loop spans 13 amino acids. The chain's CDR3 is CAVGSGRAYEQYF. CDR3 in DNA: TGTGCGGTCGGTAGCGGGAGGGCCTACGAGCAGTACTTC.

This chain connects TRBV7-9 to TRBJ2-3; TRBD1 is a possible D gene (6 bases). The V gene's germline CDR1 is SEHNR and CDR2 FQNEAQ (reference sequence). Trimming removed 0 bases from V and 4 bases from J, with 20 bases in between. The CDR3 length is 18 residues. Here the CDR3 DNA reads TGTGCCAGCAGCTTAGCCCCAATAGGGGGTAGTGATGCAGATACGCAGTATTTT. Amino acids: CASSLAPIGGSDADTQYF. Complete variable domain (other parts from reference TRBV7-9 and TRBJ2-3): DTGVSQNPRHKITKRGQNVTFRCDPISEHNRLYWYRQTLGQGPEFLTYFQNEAQLEKSRLLSDRFSAERPKGSFSTLEIQRTEQGDSAMYLCASSLAPIGGSDADTQYFGPGTRLTVL.

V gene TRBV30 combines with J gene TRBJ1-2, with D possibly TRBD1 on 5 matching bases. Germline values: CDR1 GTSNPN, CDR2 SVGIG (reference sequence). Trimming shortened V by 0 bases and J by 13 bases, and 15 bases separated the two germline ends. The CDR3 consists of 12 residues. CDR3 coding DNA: TGTGCCTGGAGTGTACAGGCGGCGAAGGGCACCTTC. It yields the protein CAWSVQAAKGTF.

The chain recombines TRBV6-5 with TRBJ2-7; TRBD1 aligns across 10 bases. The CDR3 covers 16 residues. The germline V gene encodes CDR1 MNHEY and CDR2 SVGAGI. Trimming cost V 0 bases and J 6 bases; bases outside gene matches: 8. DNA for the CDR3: TGTGCCAGCAGTTACTCTTCCGGGACAGGGGCACGCGAGCAGTACTTC. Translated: CASSYSSGTGAREQYF.

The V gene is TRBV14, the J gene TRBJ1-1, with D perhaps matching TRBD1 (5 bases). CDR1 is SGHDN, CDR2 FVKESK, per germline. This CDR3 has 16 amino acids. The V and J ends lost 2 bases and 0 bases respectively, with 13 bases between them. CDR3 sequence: CASSQLPGGMNTEAFF. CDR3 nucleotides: TGTGCCAGCAGCCAATTACCCGGGGGGATGAACACTGAAGCTTTCTTT.

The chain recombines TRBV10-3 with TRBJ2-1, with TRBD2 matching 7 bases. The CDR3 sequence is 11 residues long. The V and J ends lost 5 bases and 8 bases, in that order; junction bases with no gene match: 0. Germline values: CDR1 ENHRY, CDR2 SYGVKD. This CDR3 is CAISSGDEQFF. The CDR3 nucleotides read TGTGCCATCAGTAGCGGGGATGAGCAGTTCTTC.

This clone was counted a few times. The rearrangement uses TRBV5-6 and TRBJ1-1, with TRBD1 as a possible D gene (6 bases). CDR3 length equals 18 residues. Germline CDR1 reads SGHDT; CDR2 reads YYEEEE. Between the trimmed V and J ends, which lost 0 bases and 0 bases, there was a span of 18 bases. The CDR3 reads CASSLARGLRIMNTEAFF. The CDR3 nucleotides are TGTGCCAGCAGCTTGGCCAGGGGTCTCCGGATCATGAACACTGAAGCTTTCTTT.

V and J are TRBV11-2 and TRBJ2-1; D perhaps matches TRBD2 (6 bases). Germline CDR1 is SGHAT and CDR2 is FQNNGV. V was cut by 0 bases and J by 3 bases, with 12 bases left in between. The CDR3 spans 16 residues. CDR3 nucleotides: TGTGCCAGCAGCTTAGATCGTGGGGGGAACTACAATGAGCAGTTCTTC. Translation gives CASSLDRGGNYNEQFF.